This T cell receptor beta chain is drawn from a study of blood T cell repertoires in COVID-19. Study summary: Some COVID-19 samples were acute and others convalescent; all came from the United States, Italy and Spain. The cDNA or gDNA used as material had been derived from T cells, B-cell-depleted T cells, or PBMCs.

J lost 4 bases, V lost 4 bases, and 4 bases had no gene match. This CDR3 contains 14 residues. The germline CDR1 and CDR2 sequences are SGHNT and YYREEE (reference sequence). Only in-frame clones appear in the TCRdb table, and some are missing; sequencing was by immunoSEQ multiplex PCR. The repertoire holds about 87,000 clones, with about four fifths as singletons. Source material: peripheral blood. The gene calls are TRBV5-4 and TRBJ2-2, with 7 bases matching TRBD1. The receptor was isolated from a woman in her 70s with acute or convalescent COVID-19. The CDR3 sequence: CASSGQDSTGELFF. The CDR3 coding sequence is TGTGCCAGCAGCGGACAGGACTCCACCGGGGAGCTGTTTTTT.